This T cell receptor beta chain was sequenced during a study of cytomegalovirus exposure and HLA in healthy donors. Findings of the study overall: TCR beta V segments were, for the most part, productive about 87% or about 30% of the time in an earlier analysis. The study put 150 to 200 TCR beta chains on its list as cytomegalovirus-associated.

The PCR made use of 60 Vbeta and 13 Jbeta primers. The protocol was immunoSEQ multiplex PCR, while the TCRdb copy is restricted to in-frame clones and leaves out a portion. The profile covers some 170,000 clones, with around 80% appearing a single time and under 2.5% taken by the ten largest. Note on this clone: Its antigen is undetermined. The limits of the CDR3 on the DNA are not certain, so only TCRdb's listed CDR3 is given.

Germline loops: CDR1 MNHEY, CDR2 SMNVEV (reference sequence). The CDR3 is made up of 20 amino acids, end residues included. Sequencing input: PBMCs. The origin of this receptor is a woman under 40 in good health and CMV-seronegative. The chain employs TRBV27 and TRBJ2-1; the tabulated D call, TRBD2, remains unverified against the DNA. The CDR3 loop reads CASSLGTGLAGDSSYNEQFF.